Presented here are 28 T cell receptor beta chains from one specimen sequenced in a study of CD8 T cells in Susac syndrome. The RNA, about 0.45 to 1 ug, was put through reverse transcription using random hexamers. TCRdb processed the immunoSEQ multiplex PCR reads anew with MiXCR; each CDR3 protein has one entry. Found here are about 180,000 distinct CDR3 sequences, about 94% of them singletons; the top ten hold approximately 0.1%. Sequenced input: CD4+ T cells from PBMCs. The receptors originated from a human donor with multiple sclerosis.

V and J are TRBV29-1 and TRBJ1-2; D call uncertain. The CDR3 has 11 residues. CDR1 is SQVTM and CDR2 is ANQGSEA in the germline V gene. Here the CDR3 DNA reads TGCGTGGGGAGCGACGGAGGGAGCAACACCTTC. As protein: CVGSDGGSNTF.

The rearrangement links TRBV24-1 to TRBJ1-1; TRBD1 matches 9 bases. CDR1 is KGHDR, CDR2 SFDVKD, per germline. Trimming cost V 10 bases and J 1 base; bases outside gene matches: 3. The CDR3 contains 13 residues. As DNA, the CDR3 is TGTGCCACAAAACAGGGGGCGAACACTGAAGCTTTCTTT. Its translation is CATKQGANTEAFF.

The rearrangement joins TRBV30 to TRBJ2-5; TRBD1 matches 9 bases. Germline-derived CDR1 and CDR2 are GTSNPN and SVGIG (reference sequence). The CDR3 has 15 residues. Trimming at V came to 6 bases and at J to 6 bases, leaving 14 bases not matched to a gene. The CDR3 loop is CACLGGGQGGKTQYF. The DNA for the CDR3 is TGTGCCTGTCTCGGAGGGGGACAGGGTGGGAAGACCCAGTACTTC.

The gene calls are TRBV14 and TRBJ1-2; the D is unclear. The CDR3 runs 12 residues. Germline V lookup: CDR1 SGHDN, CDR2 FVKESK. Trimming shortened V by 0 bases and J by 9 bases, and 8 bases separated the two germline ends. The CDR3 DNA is TGTGCCAGCAGCCAAGATCTGGGAAGCTACACCTTC. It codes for CASSQDLGSYTF. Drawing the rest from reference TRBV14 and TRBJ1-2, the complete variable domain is EAGVTQFPSHSVIEKGQTVTLRCDPISGHDNLYWYRRVMGKEIKFLLHFVKESKQDESGMPNNRFLAERTGGTYSTLKVQPAELEDSGVYFCASSQDLGSYTFGSGTRLTVV.

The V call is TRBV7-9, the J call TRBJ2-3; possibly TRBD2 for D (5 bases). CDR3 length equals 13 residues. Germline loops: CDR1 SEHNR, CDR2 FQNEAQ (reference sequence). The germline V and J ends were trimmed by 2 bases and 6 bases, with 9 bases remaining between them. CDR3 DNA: TGTGCCAGCAGCTTAAACGAGCGGGATACGCAGTATTTT. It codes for CASSLNERDTQYF.

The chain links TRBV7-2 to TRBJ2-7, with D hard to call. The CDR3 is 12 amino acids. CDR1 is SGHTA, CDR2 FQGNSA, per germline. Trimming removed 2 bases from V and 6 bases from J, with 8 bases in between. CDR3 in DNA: TGTGCCAGCAGCTTATATAGGCCCGAGCAGTACTTC. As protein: CASSLYRPEQYF.

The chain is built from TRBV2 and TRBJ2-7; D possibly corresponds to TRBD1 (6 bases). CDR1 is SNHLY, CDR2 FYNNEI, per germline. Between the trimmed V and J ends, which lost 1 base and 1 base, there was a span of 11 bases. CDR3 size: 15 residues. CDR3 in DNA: TGTGCCAGCAGTGAAGGCACAGGGTGGTCCTACGAGCAGTACTTC. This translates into CASSEGTGWSYEQYF.

The CDR3 DNA reads as TGTGCCAGCAACCCGGGACAGGGGTACACAGATACGCAGTATTTT. Encoded protein: CASNPGQGYTDTQYF. The chain is built from TRBV7-8 and TRBJ2-3, with 10 bases lining up with TRBD1. The V gene end was trimmed by 7 bases and the J gene end by 2 bases; junction bases not matched to a gene: 6. The CDR3 runs 15 residues. From germline, CDR1 is SGHVS and CDR2 FQNEAQ.

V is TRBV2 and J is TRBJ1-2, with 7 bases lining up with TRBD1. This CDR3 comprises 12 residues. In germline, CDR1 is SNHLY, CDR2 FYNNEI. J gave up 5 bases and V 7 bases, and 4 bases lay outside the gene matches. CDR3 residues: CASKQGEYGYTF. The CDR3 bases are TGTGCCAGCAAGCAGGGGGAGTATGGCTACACCTTC. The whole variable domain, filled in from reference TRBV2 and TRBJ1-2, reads EPEVTQTPSHQVTQMGQEVILRCVPISNHLYFYWYRQILGQKVEFLVSFYNNEISEKSEIFDDQFSVERPDGSNFTLKIRSTKLEDSAMYFCASKQGEYGYTFGSGTRLTVV.

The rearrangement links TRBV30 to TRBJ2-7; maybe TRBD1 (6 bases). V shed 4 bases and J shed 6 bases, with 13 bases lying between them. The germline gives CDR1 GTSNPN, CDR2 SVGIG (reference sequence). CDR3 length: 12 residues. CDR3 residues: CAWTPGAGEQYF. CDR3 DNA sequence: TGTGCCTGGACCCCAGGGGCCGGCGAGCAGTACTTC.

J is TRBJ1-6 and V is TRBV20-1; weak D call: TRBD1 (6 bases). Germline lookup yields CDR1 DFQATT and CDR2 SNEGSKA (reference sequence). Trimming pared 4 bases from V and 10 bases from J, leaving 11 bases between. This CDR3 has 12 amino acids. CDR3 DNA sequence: TGCAGTGCTAACAGGGTGAGGTCACCCCTCCACTTT. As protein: CSANRVRSPLHF.

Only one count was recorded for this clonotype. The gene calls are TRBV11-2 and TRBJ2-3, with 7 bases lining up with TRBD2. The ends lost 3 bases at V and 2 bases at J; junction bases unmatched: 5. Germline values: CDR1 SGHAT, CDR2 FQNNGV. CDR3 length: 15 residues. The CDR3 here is CASSFPSGYTDTQYF. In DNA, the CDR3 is TGTGCCAGCAGCTTCCCTAGCGGATACACAGATACGCAGTATTTT. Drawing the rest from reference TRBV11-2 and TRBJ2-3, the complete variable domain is EAGVAQSPRYKIIEKRQSVAFWCNPISGHATLYWYQQILGQGPKLLIQFQNNGVVDDSQLPKDRFSAERLKGVDSTLKIQPAKLEDSAVYLCASSFPSGYTDTQYFGPGTRLTVL.

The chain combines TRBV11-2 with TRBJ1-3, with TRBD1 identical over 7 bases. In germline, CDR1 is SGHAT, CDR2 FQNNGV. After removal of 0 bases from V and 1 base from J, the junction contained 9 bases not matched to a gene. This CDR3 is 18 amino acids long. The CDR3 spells CASSLDLKGQLSGNTIYF. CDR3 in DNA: TGTGCCAGCAGCTTAGACCTCAAGGGACAGCTATCTGGAAACACCATATATTTT.

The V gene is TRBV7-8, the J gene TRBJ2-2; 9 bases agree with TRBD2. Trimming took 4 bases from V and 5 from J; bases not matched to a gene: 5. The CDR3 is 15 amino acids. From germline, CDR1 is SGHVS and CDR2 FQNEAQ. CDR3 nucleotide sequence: TGTGCCAGCAGCTCACAGCGGGGGGTTACCGGGGAGCTGTTTTTT. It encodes CASSSQRGVTGELFF.

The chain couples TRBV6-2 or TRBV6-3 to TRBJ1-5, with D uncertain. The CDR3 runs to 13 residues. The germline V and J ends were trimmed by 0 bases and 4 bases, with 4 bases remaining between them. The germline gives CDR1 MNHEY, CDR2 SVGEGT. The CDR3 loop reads CASSYSWNQPQHF. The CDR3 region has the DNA TGTGCCAGCAGTTACTCATGGAATCAGCCCCAGCATTTT.

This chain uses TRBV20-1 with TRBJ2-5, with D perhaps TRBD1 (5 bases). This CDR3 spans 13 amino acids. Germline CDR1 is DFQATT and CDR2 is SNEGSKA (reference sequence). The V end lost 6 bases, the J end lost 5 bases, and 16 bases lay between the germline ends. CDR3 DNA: TGCAGTGCGCCCACTTTGGGGCAGGAGACCCAGTACTTC. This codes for CSAPTLGQETQYF.

In DNA form, the CDR3 reads TGTGCCATCAGGGGGGAACAGGGGGCGCGAGCTTTCTTT. Protein product: CAIRGEQGARAFF. V gene TRBV10-3 combines with J gene TRBJ1-1; TRBD1 matches 9 bases. V gave up 6 bases and J gave up 10 bases; unmatched junction bases: 9. This CDR3 spans 13 amino acids. Germline loops: CDR1 ENHRY, CDR2 SYGVKD.

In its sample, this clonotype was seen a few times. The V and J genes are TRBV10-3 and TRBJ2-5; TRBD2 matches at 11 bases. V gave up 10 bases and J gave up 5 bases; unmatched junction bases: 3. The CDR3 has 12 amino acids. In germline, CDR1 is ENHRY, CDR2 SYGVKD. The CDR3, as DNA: TGTGCCACGGGACTAGCGGAGGAGACCCAGTACTTC. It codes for CATGLAEETQYF.

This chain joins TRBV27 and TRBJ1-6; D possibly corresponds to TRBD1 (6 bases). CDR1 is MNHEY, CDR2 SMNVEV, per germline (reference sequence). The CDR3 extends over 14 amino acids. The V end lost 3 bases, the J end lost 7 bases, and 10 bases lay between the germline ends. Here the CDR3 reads CASSLGATNSPLHF. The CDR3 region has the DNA TGTGCCAGCAGTTTGGGGGCAACCAATTCACCCCTCCACTTT.

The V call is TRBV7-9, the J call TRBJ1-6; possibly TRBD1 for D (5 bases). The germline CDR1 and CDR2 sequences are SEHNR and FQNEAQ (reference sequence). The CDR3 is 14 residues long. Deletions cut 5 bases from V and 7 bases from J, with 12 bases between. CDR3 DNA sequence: TGTGCCAGCAGCAGTACAGGAGGAAATTCACCCCTCCACTTT. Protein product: CASSSTGGNSPLHF. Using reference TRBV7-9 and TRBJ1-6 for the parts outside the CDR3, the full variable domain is DTGVSQNPRHKITKRGQNVTFRCDPISEHNRLYWYRQTLGQGPEFLTYFQNEAQLEKSRLLSDRFSAERPKGSFSTLEIQRTEQGDSAMYLCASSSTGGNSPLHFGNGTRLTVT.

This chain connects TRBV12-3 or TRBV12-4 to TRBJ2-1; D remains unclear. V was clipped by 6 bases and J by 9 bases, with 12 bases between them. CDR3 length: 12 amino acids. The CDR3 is CASRQIVGEQFF. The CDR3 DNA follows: TGTGCCAGCAGACAAATAGTGGGTGAGCAGTTCTTC.

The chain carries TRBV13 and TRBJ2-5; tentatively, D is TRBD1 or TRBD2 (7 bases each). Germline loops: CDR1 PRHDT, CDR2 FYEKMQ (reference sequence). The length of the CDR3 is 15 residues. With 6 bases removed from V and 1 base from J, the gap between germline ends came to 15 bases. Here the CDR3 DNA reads TGTGCCAGCAGACTCAGGGGGGGACCCCAAGAGACCCAGTACTTC. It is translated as CASRLRGGPQETQYF.

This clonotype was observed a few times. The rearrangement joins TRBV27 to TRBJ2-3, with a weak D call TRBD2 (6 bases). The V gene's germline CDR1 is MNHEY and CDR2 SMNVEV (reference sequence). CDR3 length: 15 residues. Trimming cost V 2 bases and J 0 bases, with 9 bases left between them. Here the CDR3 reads CASSLGGASTDTQYF. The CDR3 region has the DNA TGTGCCAGCAGTTTAGGCGGGGCCAGCACAGATACGCAGTATTTT.

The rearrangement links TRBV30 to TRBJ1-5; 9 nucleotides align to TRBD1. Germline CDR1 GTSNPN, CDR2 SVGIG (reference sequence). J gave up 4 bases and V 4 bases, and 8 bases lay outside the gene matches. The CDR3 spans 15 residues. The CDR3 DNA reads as TGTGCCTGGAATACGAGGGACAGGGTGAATCAGCCCCAGCATTTT. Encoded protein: CAWNTRDRVNQPQHF.

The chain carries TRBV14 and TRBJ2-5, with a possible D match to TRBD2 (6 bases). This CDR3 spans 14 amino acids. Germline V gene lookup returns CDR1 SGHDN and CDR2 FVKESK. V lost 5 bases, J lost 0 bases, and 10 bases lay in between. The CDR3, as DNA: TGTGCCAGCAGCTCCCGGGACTACCAAGAGACCCAGTACTTC. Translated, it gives CASSSRDYQETQYF.

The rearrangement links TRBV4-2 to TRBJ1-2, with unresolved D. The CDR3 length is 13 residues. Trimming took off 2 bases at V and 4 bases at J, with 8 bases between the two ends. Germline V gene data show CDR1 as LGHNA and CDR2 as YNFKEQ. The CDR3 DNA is TGTGCCAGCAGCCAAAGCCATCTCTATGGCTACACCTTC. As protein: CASSQSHLYGYTF.

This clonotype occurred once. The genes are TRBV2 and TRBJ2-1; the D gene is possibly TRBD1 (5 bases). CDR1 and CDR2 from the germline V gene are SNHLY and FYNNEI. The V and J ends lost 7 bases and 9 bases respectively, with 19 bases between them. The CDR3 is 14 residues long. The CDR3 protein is CASTPRQGIGEQFF. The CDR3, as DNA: TGTGCCAGCACCCCGCGGCAGGGTATAGGTGAGCAGTTCTTC.

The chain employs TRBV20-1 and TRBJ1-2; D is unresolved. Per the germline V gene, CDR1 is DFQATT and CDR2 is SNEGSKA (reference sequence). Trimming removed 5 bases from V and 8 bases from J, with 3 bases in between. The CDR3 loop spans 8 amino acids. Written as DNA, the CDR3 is TGCAGTGCTTTAGGCTACACCTTC. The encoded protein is CSALGYTF.